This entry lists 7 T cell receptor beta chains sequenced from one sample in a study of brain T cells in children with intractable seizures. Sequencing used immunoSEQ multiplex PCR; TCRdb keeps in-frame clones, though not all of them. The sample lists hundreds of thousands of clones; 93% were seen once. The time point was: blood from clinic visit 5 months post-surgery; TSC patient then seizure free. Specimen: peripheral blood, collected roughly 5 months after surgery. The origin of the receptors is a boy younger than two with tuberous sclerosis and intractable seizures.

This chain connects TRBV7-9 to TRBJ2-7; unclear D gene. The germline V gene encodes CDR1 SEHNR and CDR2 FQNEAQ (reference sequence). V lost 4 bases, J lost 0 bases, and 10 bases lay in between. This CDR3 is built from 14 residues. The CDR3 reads CASSSEQSSYEQYF. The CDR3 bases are TGTGCCAGCAGCTCGGAACAGAGCTCCTACGAGCAGTACTTC.

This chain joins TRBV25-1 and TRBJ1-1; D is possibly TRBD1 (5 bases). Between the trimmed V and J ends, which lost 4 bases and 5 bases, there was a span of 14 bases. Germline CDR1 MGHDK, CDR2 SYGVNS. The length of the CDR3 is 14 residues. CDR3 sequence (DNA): TGTGCCAGCAGTGTCCGAGGGACGGGGACTGAAGCTTTCTTT. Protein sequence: CASSVRGTGTEAFF.

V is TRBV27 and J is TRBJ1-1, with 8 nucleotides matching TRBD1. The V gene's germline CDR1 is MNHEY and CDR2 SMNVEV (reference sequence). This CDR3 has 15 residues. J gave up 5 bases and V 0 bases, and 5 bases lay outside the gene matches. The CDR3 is CASSLSDRGGTEAFF. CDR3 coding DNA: TGTGCCAGCAGTTTATCAGACAGGGGAGGGACTGAAGCTTTCTTT.

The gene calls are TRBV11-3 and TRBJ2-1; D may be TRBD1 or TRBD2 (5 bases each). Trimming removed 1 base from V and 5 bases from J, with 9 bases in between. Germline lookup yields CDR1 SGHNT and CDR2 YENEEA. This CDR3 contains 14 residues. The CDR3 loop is CASSLVRGNNEQFF. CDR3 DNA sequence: TGTGCCAGCAGCTTAGTTCGGGGCAACAATGAGCAGTTCTTC. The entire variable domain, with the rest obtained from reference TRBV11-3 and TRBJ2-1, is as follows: EAGVVQSPRYKIIEKKQPVAFWCNPISGHNTLYWYLQNLGQGPELLIRYENEEAVDDSQLPKDRFSAERLKGVDSTLKIQPAELGDSAVYLCASSLVRGNNEQFFGPGTRLTVL.

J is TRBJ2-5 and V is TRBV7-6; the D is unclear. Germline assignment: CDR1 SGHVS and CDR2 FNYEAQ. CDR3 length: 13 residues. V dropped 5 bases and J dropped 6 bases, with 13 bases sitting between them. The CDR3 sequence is CASSVQPVQTQYF. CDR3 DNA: TGTGCCAGCAGCGTTCAGCCTGTACAGACCCAGTACTTC.

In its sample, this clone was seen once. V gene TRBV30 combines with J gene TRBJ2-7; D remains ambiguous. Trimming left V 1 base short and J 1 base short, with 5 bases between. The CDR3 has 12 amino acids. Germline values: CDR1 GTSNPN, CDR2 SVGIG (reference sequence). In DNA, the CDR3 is TGTGCCTGGAGTGCAGAATCCTACGAGCAGTACTTC. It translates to CAWSAESYEQYF.

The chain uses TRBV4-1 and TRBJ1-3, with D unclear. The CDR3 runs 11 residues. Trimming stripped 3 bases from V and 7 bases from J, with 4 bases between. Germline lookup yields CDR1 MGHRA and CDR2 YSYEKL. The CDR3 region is CASSQANTIYF. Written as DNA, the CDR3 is TGCGCCAGCAGCCAGGCCAACACCATATATTTT.